This entry is about one T cell receptor beta chain. The germline gene is not matched at one end of the junction; a read error may be the cause. The same CDR3 can be traced to other DNA sequences in this sample. As originally analysed: Counts of nucleated cells, estimated from reference gene primer amplification, were obtained. Using immunoSEQ multiplex PCR, the repertoire was profiled, and TCRdb retains in-frame clones only, with some absent. The V and J calls and clone size were taken over from that table, and D and trimming were inferred from the DNA. The sample has about 150,000 clones, approximately 83% seen once. The CDR3 is 13 amino acids. CDR1 SQVTM and CDR2 ANQGSEA come from the germline V gene. These data come from a study of blood T cell repertoires in COVID-19. Study background: Sites in the United States, Italy and Spain provided acute and convalescent COVID-19 samples. PBMCs, B-cell-depleted T cells, or T cells provided the cDNA or gDNA that made up the material.

The gene calls are TRBV29-1 and TRBJ1-1, with D uncertain. Material for sequencing was peripheral blood. The clonotype comes from a woman aged 60-75 years with acute or convalescent COVID-19. The CDR3 is CSVEPELNTEAFF. In nucleotides, the CDR3 is TGCAGCGTTGAGCCCGAGTTGAATACTGAAGCTTTCTTT.